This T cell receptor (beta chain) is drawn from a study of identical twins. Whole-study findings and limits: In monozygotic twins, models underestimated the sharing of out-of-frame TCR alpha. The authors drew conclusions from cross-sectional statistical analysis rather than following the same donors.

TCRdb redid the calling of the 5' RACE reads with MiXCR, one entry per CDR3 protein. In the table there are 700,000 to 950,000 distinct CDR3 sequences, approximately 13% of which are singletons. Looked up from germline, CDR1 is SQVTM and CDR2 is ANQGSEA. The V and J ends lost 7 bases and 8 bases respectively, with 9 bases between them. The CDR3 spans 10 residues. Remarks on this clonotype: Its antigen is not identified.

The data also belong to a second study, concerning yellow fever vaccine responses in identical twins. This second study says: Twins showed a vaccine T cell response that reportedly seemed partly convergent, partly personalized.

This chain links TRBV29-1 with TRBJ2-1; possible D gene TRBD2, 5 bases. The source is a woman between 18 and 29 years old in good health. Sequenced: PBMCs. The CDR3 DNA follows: TGCAGCGCTTTCGGGGATGAGCAGTTCTTC. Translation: CSAFGDEQFF.